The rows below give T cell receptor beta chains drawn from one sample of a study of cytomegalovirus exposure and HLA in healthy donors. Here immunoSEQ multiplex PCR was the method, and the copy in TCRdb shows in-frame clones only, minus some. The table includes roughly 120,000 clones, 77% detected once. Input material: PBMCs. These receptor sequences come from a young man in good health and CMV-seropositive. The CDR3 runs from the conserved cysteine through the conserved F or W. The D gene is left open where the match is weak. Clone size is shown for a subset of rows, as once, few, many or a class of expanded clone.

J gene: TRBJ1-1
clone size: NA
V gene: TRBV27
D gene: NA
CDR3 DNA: TGTGCCAGCAAGTCGGGGGGGGGCGCGTCCTCCATGAACACTGAAGCTTTCTTT
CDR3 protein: CASKSGGGASSMNTEAFF

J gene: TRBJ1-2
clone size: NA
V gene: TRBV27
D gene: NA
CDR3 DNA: TGTGCCAGCAGTCCAGGCGGGTGGAAGGGCTACACCTTC
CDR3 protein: CASSPGGWKGYTF

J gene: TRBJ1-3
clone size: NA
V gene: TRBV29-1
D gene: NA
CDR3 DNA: TGCAGCGTTGAAGAAAGACAGTTCTCTGGAAACACCATATATTTT
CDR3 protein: CSVEERQFSGNTIYF

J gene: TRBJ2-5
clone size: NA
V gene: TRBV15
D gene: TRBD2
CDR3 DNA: TGTGCCACCAGCGGGACTAGCGGGGGAATCAAAGAGACCCAGTACTTC
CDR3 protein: CATSGTSGGIKETQYF

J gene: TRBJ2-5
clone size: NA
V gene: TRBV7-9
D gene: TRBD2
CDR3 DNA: TGTGCCAGCAGCTCACTCGGGGGGGAGACCCAGTACTTC
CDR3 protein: CASSSLGGETQYF

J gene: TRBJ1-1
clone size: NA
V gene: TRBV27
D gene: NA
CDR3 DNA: TGTGCCAGCAGTTGGGAGAGCAGTTCCCCCCGCACTGAAGCTTTCTTT
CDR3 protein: CASSWESSSPRTEAFF

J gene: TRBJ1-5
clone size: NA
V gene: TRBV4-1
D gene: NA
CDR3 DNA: TGCGCCAGCAGCCAAACCCCACGGACTATTAGCAATCAGCCCCAGCATTTT
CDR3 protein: CASSQTPRTISNQPQHF

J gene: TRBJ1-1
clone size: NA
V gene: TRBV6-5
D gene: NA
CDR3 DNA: TGTGCCAGCAGTTACTCCTACAGGGAGGGAGCTTTCTTT
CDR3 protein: CASSYSYREGAFF

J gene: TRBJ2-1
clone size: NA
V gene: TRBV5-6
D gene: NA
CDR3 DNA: TGTGCCAGCAGCCCCCTCGGGCGGGGGCCGTACAATGAGCAGTTCTTC
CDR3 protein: CASSPLGRGPYNEQFF

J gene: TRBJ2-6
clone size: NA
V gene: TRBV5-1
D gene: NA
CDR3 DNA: TGCGCCAGCAGCTCGTGGGCCTCAGGGGCCAACGTCCTGACTTTC
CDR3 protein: CASSSWASGANVLTF

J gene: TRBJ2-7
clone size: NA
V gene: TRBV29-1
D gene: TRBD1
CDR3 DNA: TGCAGCGTTGTTGGACAGGGTTTACACGAGCAGTACTTC
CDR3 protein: CSVVGQGLHEQYF

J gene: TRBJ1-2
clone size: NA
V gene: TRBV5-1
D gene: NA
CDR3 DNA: TGCGCCAGCAGCCTTCAAGTGGAGGAGGACTATGGCTACACCTTC
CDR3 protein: CASSLQVEEDYGYTF

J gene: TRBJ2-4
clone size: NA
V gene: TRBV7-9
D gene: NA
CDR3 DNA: TGTGCCAGCGAAGAACAGACACTAGCCAAAAACATTCAGTACTTC
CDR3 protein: CASEEQTLAKNIQYF

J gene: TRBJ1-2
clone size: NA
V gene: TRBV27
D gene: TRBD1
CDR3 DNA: TGTGCCAGCAGTTCACGGGACAGAGGGTGGGTGACGAACTATGGCTACACCTTC
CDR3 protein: CASSSRDRGWVTNYGYTF

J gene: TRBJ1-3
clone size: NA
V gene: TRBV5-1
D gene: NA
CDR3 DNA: TGCGCCAGCAGCCTCGGGACAACAGGAAACACCATATATTTT
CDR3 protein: CASSLGTTGNTIYF

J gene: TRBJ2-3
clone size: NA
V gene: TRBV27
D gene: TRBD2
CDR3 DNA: TGTGCCGGCAGTGTTCTAGCGGGGGACACAGATACGCAGTATTTT
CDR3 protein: CAGSVLAGDTDTQYF

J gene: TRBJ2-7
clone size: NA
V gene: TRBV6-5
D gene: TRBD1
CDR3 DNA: TGTGCCAGCAGTTACACATGGGACAGGTCCTACGAGCAGTACTTC
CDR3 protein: CASSYTWDRSYEQYF

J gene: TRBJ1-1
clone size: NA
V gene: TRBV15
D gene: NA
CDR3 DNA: TGTGCCACCAGCAGGACAGGAAGGATTGACACTGAAGCTTTCTTT
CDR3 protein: CATSRTGRIDTEAFF

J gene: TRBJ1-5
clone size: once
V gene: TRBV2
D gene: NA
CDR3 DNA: TGTGCCGGGGGGACGGCGGATCAGCCCCAGCATTTT
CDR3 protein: CAGGTADQPQHF

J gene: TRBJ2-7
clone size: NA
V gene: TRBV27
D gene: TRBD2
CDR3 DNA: TGTGCCAGCAGACCGGGACTAGCGGGCAGCGAGCAGTACTTC
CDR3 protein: CASRPGLAGSEQYF

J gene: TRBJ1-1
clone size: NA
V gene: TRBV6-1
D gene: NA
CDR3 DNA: TGTGCCAGCAGTGAATGGGGGGGTAACACTGAAGCTTTCTTT
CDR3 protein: CASSEWGGNTEAFF

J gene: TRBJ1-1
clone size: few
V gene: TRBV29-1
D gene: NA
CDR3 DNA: TGCAGCGTTGAAGCCCATGACAGCACTGAAGCTTTCTTT
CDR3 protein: CSVEAHDSTEAFF

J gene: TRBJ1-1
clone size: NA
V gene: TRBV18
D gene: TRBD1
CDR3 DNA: TGTGCCAGCTCACCACGGCAGGGGGAACACACTGAAGCTTTCTTT
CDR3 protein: CASSPRQGEHTEAFF

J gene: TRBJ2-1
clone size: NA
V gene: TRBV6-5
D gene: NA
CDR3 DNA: TGTGCCAGCAGTTGGGTCGGAGGGAATGAGCAGTTCTTC
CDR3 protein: CASSWVGGNEQFF

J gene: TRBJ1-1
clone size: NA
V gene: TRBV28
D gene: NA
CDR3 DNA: TGTGCCAGCAGTCCAAACGCAGATTTGAACACTGAAGCTTTCTTT
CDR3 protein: CASSPNADLNTEAFF

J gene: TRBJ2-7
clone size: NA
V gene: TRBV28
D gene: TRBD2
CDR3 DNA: TGTGCCAGCAGTTCCTGGACTAGCGGGAGACGCGAGCAGTACTTC
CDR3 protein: CASSSWTSGRREQYF

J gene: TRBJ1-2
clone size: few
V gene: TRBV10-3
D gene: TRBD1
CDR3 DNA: TGTGCCATCAACTATGGGGAGACAGGGTCCTATGGCTACACCTTC
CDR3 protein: CAINYGETGSYGYTF

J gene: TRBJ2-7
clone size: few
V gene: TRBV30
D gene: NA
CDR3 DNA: TGTGCCTGGAGTACCCACTTCGGGGGCTACGAGCAGTACTTC
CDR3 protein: CAWSTHFGGYEQYF

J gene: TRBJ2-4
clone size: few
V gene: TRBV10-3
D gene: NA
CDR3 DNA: TGTGCCATCAGTGAGTTCCGGACAGAGAAAAACAGTCAGTACTTC
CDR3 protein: CAISEFRTEKNSQYF

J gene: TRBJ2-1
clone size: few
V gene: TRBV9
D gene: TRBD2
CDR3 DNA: TGTGCCAGCAGCAGGGGACTAGCGGGGGGTTTGGACAATGAGCAGTTCTTC
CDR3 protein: CASSRGLAGGLDNEQFF

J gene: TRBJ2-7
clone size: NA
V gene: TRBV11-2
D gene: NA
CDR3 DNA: TGTGCCAGCAGCTTAGTCCTTAACGAGCAGTACTTC
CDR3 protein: CASSLVLNEQYF

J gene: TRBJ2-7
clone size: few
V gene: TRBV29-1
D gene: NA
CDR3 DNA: TGCAGCGTTGAAGATAGGGGGGAGGGCCCCTACGAGCAGTACTTC
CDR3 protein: CSVEDRGEGPYEQYF

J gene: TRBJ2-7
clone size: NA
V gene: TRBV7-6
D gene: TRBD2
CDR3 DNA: TGTGCCAGCAGCTTCTCTAGCGGGACCTACGAGCAGTACTTC
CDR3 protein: CASSFSSGTYEQYF

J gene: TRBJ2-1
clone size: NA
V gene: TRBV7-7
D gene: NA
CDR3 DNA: TGTGCTAGCAGCCTTTCCCCAGAGGATGAGCAGTTCTTC
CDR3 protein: CASSLSPEDEQFF

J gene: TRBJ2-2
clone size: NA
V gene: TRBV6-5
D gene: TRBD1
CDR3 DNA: TGTGCCAGCAGTTATAGGGGGCCAGACACCGGGGAGCTGTTTTTT
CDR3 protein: CASSYRGPDTGELFF

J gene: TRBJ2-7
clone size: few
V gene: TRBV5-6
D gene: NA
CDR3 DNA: TGTGCCAGCAGCTCCGTAGCGCCTCGTACCTACGAGCAGTACTTC
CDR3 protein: CASSSVAPRTYEQYF

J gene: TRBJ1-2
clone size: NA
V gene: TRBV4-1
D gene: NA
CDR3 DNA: TGCGCCAGCAGCCAAGGGGTGGGTACAGAGGGCTACACCTTC
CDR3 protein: CASSQGVGTEGYTF

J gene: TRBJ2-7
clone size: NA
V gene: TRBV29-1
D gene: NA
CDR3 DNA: TGCAGCGTTGAAGATACGGGGAGCTCCTACGAGCAGTACTTC
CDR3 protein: CSVEDTGSSYEQYF

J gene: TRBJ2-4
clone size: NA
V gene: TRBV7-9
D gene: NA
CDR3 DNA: TGTGCCAGCAGCCCCTTGGTGCTGGAGGTCAAAAACATTCAGTACTTC
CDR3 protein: CASSPLVLEVKNIQYF

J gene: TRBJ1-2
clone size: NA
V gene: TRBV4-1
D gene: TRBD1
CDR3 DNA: TGCGCCAGCAGCCAAGAGGGACAGGGGATCTATGGCTACACCTTC
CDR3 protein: CASSQEGQGIYGYTF

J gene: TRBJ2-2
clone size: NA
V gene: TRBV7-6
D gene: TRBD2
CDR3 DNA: TGTGCCAGCAGCTTGGGGACTAGCGGCAACACCGGGGAGCTGTTTTTT
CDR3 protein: CASSLGTSGNTGELFF

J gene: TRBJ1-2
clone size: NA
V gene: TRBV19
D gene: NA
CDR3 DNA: TGTGCCAGTAGTATTGACGGAGGCTACTATGGCTACGCCTTC
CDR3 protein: CASSIDGGYYGYAF

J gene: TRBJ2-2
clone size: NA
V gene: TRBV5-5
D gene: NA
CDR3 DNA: TGTGCCAGCAGCTTGATGTCAGGGCGGTCCGGGGAGCTGTTTTTT
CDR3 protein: CASSLMSGRSGELFF

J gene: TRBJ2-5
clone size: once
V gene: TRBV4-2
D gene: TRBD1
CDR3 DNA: TGTGCCAGCAGCATAAACAGGGGAGAAGAGACCCAGTACTTC
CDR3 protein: CASSINRGEETQYF

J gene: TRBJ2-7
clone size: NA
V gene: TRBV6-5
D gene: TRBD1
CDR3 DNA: TGTGCCAGCAGTTTCGACAGGGTGAGGGACGAGCAGTACTTC
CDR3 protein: CASSFDRVRDEQYF

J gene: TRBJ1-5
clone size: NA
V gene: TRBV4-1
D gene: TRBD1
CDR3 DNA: TGCGCCAGCAGCCAAGACCGACAGGGGAATCAGCCCCAGCATTTT
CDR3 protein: CASSQDRQGNQPQHF

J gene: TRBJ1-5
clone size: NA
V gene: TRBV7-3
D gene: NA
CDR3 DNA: TGTGCCAGTAGTGTATCAGGGCCCCAGCATTTT
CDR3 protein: CASSVSGPQHF

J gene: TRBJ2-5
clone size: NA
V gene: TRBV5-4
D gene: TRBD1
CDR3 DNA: TGTGCCAGCAGCTTGGGGGACAGGGGGCGCGGGGAGACCCAGTACTTC
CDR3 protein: CASSLGDRGRGETQYF

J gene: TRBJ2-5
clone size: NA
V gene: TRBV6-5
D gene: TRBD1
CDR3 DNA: TGTGCCAGCAGTTACGGGACAGCGCAAGAGACCCAGTACTTC
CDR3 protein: CASSYGTAQETQYF

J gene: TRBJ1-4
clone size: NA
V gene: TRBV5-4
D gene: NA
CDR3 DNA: TGTGCCAGCAGCTTTACGGGACTCTCGATTGGCACTAATGAAAAACTGTTTTTT
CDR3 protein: CASSFTGLSIGTNEKLFF

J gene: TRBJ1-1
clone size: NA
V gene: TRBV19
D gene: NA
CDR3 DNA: TGTGCCAGTAGTATTGCCCAGGGGGCTTTCTTT
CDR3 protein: CASSIAQGAFF

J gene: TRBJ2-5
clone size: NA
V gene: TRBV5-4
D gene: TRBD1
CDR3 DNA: TGTGCCAGCAGCAAGGGGGGACAGGGCTTTGGGACCCAGTACTTC
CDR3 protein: CASSKGGQGFGTQYF